This T cell receptor beta chain was retrieved from a study of Graves' ophthalmopathy and Graves' hyperthyroidism. In the study overall: Upon initial diagnosis and before any treatment, peripheral blood was collected. Broader study findings: The authors also found most expanded thyroid clonotypes above 0.001 frequency in blood. The model flagged ophthalmopathy progression at 65% to 71% sensitivity and nearly 75% specificity.

The germline V gene has CDR1 SQVTM and CDR2 ANQGSEA. The V end was cut by 2 bases, the J end by 8 bases, with 15 bases between. The CDR3 has 13 residues. The authors amplified TCR beta CDR3 regions from RNA transcripts. First-round RT-PCR with HTBI primers preceded a second-round multiplex PCR. Via MiXCR, TCRdb re-called the multiplex PCR reads, giving one row per CDR3 protein. Of almost 750,000 distinct CDR3 sequences listed, 35% to 50% were seen once; the top ten hold about 40%. Ineligible for inclusion were patients with other autoimmune diseases, uncontrolled infections, pregnancy or lactation. Notes on this clonotype: Its specificity is unknown.

The V call is TRBV29-1, the J call TRBJ1-2; TRBD1 might be the D (6 bases). The sample was peripheral blood. The origin of this receptor is an adult man with Graves' ophthalmopathy. CDR3 amino acids: CSVESDRRGGYTF. CDR3 nucleotide sequence: TGCAGCGTTGAATCGGACAGACGGGGGGGCTACACCTTC.